These T cell receptor beta chains were read from a single sample in a study of T cells in Graves' hyperthyroidism and ophthalmopathy. TCRdb itself ran the multiplex PCR reads through MiXCR, one entry per CDR3 protein. This table has about 360,000 distinct CDR3 sequences, approximately 13% appearing once. The source material was blood. The receptors stem from a woman under 30 with Graves' hyperthyroidism. Both conserved end residues are part of each CDR3. The order of the fields is V gene, J gene, D gene, clone size, CDR3 protein, CDR3 DNA. A D gene is named only where the DNA matches it firmly. Not all rows give a size; the values are once, few, many and, for expanded clones, a class.

V gene: TRBV7-6
J gene: TRBJ2-2
D gene: .
clone size: many
CDR3 protein: CASSFFGGDRDTGELFF
CDR3 DNA: TGTGCCAGCAGCTTTTTCGGCGGGGACCGGGACACCGGGGAGCTGTTTTTT

V gene: TRBV18
J gene: TRBJ1-5
D gene: .
clone size: many
CDR3 protein: CASSPTDGINQPQHF
CDR3 DNA: TGTGCCAGCTCACCGACGGACGGAATCAATCAGCCCCAGCATTTT

V gene: TRBV27
J gene: TRBJ2-3
D gene: .
clone size: few
CDR3 protein: CASRASSTDTQYF
CDR3 DNA: TGTGCCAGCAGGGCGAGTAGCACAGATACGCAGTATTTT

V gene: TRBV6-5
J gene: TRBJ2-7
D gene: TRBD2
clone size: many
CDR3 protein: CASSYSTASGSSYEQYF
CDR3 DNA: TGTGCCAGCAGTTACTCGACGGCTAGCGGGAGCTCCTACGAGCAGTACTTC

V gene: TRBV24-1
J gene: TRBJ1-3
D gene: .
clone size: .
CDR3 protein: CATCDPTSSGNTIYF
CDR3 DNA: TGTGCCACCTGTGATCCGACAAGCTCTGGAAACACCATATATTTT

V gene: TRBV28
J gene: TRBJ2-5
D gene: .
clone size: many
CDR3 protein: CASSFKGLAQYF
CDR3 DNA: TGTGCCAGCAGTTTTAAAGGGTTGGCCCAGTACTTC

V gene: TRBV4-1
J gene: TRBJ2-5
D gene: TRBD2
clone size: .
CDR3 protein: CASSQGAQGLAGDETQYF
CDR3 DNA: TGCGCCAGCAGCCAAGGGGCCCAAGGCCTAGCGGGAGATGAGACCCAGTACTTC

V gene: TRBV28
J gene: TRBJ1-5
D gene: TRBD1
clone size: many
CDR3 protein: CASGGGQGGQPQHF
CDR3 DNA: TGTGCCAGCGGGGGGGGACAGGGGGGGCAGCCCCAGCATTTT

V gene: TRBV9
J gene: TRBJ2-7
D gene: TRBD2
clone size: .
CDR3 protein: CASSAGDSGSEYEQYF
CDR3 DNA: TGTGCCAGCAGCGCAGGTGATAGCGGGAGCGAGTACGAGCAGTACTTC

V gene: TRBV20-1
J gene: TRBJ2-1
D gene: .
clone size: many
CDR3 protein: CSARTTTYNEQFF
CDR3 DNA: TGCAGTGCTAGGACTACCACCTACAATGAGCAGTTCTTC